These 21 T cell receptor beta chains originate from one sample sequenced in a study of blood T cell repertoires in COVID-19. Only in-frame clones appear in the TCRdb table, and some are missing; sequencing was by immunoSEQ multiplex PCR. This repertoire shows 83,000 or so clones, around 90% found once; its top ten account for about 8%. Sequencing used peripheral blood. The receptor set was obtained from a man older than 75 with active or convalescent COVID-19.

The rearrangement links TRBV18 to TRBJ2-7; 12 bases are shared with TRBD2. CDR1 and CDR2 (germline): KGHSH, LQKENI. Trimming took 2 bases from V and 6 from J; bases not matched to a gene: 2. CDR3 length: 14 residues. This chain's CDR3 is CASSPASGRVEQYV. CDR3 DNA: TGTGCCAGCTCACCAGCTAGCGGGAGGGTCGAGCAGTACGTC.

The chain has TRBV5-4 and TRBJ2-5, with TRBD2 identical over 8 bases. CDR3 size: 15 residues. With 0 bases clipped from V and 5 bases from J, the junction kept 6 bases outside the gene matches. Germline loops: CDR1 SGHNT, CDR2 YYREEE (reference sequence). CDR3 loop: CASSLAGIAGETQYF. The CDR3 DNA reads TGTGCCAGCAGCTTGGCCGGGATAGCGGGGGAGACCCAGTACTTC.

The gene calls are TRBV20-1 and TRBJ2-7, with D possibly matching TRBD2 (7 bases). CDR3 length: 11 amino acids. Germline V gene lookup returns CDR1 DFQATT and CDR2 SNEGSKA (reference sequence). CDR3 residues: CASGGPYEQYV. The CDR3 region has the DNA TGCGCTTCCGGGGGGCCTTACGAGCAGTACGTC.

This chain links TRBV2 with TRBJ2-7, with D perhaps matching TRBD1 (6 bases). In germline, CDR1 is SNHLY, CDR2 FYNNEI. This CDR3 region has 13 residues. The germline V and J ends were trimmed by 5 bases and 2 bases, with 10 bases remaining between them. The CDR3 coding sequence is TGTGCCAGCAGTCGACAGGCGACCTACGAGCAGTACGTC. Its protein product is CASSRQATYEQYV.

V and J are TRBV19 and TRBJ1-6; no clear D gene. From germline, CDR1 is LNHDA and CDR2 SQIVND (reference sequence). This CDR3 comprises 17 residues. The V gene lost 5 bases and the J gene lost 5 bases, with 19 bases spanning the gap. The CDR3 loop is CASSAPRRESNNSPLHF. The CDR3 DNA is TGTGCCAGTAGTGCCCCGAGGCGTGAAAGCAATAATTCACCCCTCCACTTT.

The chain joins TRBV7-2 to TRBJ2-5; 8 nucleotides align to TRBD1. Per the germline V gene, CDR1 is SGHTA and CDR2 is FQGNSA. V was pared by 5 bases and J by 7 bases, with 6 bases of the junction left unmatched. The CDR3 covers 13 residues. In DNA, the CDR3 is TGTGCCAGCAGCCTTGACAGGGGTGTGACCCAGTACTTC. Translated, it gives CASSLDRGVTQYF. Combining the CDR3 with reference TRBV7-2 and TRBJ2-5 gives the whole variable domain GAGVSQSPSNKVTEKGKDVELRCDPISGHTALYWYRQSLGQGLEFLIYFQGNSAPDKSGLPSDRFSAERTGGSVSTLTIQRTQQEDSAVYLCASSLDRGVTQYFGPGTRLLVL.

The chain is built from TRBV5-6 and TRBJ2-7; 10 nucleotides agree with TRBD1. After removal of 4 bases from V and 4 bases from J, the junction contained 8 bases not matched to a gene. The CDR3 consists of 15 residues. CDR1 is SGHDT and CDR2 is YYEEEE in the germline V gene. The CDR3 reads CASSRPGQGSYEQYV. As DNA, the CDR3 is TGTGCCAGCAGCAGACCGGGACAGGGGTCTTACGAGCAGTACGTC.

The rearrangement links TRBV12-5 to TRBJ1-4; D is ambiguous. Germline V CDR1 and CDR2: LGHNT, FRNRAP. This CDR3 is 16 amino acids long. The V end was cut by 3 bases, the J end by 8 bases, with 19 bases between. The CDR3, as DNA: TGTGCTAGTGGTTTTTCGGCCTCGGCCCCGGGGGAAAAACTGTTTTTT. As protein: CASGFSASAPGEKLFF. Using reference TRBV12-5 and TRBJ1-4 for the parts outside the CDR3, the full variable domain is DARVTQTPRHKVTEMGQEVTMRCQPILGHNTVFWYRQTMMQGLELLAYFRNRAPLDDSGMPKDRFSAEMPDATLATLKIQPSEPRDSAVYFCASGFSASAPGEKLFFGSGTQLSVL.

The chain is built from TRBV3-1 (or the pseudogene TRBV3-2) and TRBJ1-2; D not resolved. Germline V gene sequence: CDR1 LGHDT, CDR2 YNNKEL (reference sequence). CDR3 length: 14 amino acids. V lost 1 base to trimming and J lost 0 bases, with 6 bases between them. CDR3 bases: TGTGCCAGCAGCCAAGTAACAGCTAACTATGGCTACACCTTC. This gives the protein CASSQVTANYGYTF.

In this sample, this clone turned up once. The rearrangement uses TRBV7-2 and TRBJ1-6; 8 bases map to TRBD1. Germline CDR1 reads SGHTA; CDR2 reads FQGNSA. V lost 4 bases to trimming and J lost 10 bases; unmatched junction nucleotides: 9. The length of the CDR3 is 15 residues. The CDR3 sequence: CASSSRTGQESPLHF. DNA of the CDR3: TGTGCCAGCAGCTCCAGGACAGGGCAGGAATCACCCCTCCACTTT.

The rearrangement links TRBV2 to TRBJ2-2; TRBD2 aligns across 7 bases. Germline loops: CDR1 SNHLY, CDR2 FYNNEI. V was pared by 7 bases and J by 7 bases, with 9 bases of the junction left unmatched. The CDR3 covers 14 residues. Here the CDR3 reads CASNRLERGGELFF. The CDR3 DNA sequence: TGTGCCAGCAATAGACTAGAGCGGGGCGGGGAGCTGTTTTTT.

This chain joins TRBV19 and TRBJ1-4, with no clear D. Germline V gene sequence: CDR1 LNHDA, CDR2 SQIVND (reference sequence). The CDR3 covers 14 residues. V was pared by 3 bases and J by 6 bases, with 11 bases between. The CDR3 nucleotides read TGTGCCAGTAGTATCAGGTCAATAGATGAAAAACTGTTTTTT. Encoded protein: CASSIRSIDEKLFF.

The rearrangement links TRBV11-3 to TRBJ2-2, with 12 bases lining up with TRBD1. V dropped 3 bases and J dropped 6; count of bases not matched to a gene: 8. In germline, CDR1 is SGHNT, CDR2 YENEEA. The CDR3 has 17 residues. CDR3 DNA: TGTGCCAGCAGCTTTGTCTATCGGGACAGGGGGCCCGGGGAGCTGTTTTTT. Protein product: CASSFVYRDRGPGELFF. Supplemented by reference TRBV11-3 and TRBJ2-2, the full variable domain reads EAGVVQSPRYKIIEKKQPVAFWCNPISGHNTLYWYLQNLGQGPELLIRYENEEAVDDSQLPKDRFSAERLKGVDSTLKIQPAELGDSAVYLCASSFVYRDRGPGELFFGEGSRLTVL.

The CDR3 loop reads CASNQDRNNEQFF. The CDR3 DNA is TGTGCCAGCAACCAAGACAGAAACAATGAGCAGTTCTTC. V gene TRBV7-9 combines with J gene TRBJ2-1; D is perhaps TRBD1 (5 bases). CDR3 size: 13 residues. Germline CDR1 SEHNR, CDR2 FQNEAQ (reference sequence). Trimming took off 7 bases at V and 5 bases at J, with 12 bases between the two ends. The variable domain in full, completed from reference TRBV7-9 and TRBJ2-1, reads DTGVSQNPRHKITKRGQNVTFRCDPISEHNRLYWYRQTLGQGPEFLTYFQNEAQLEKSRLLSDRFSAERPKGSFSTLEIQRTEQGDSAMYLCASNQDRNNEQFFGPGTRLTVL.

V and J are TRBV11-2 and TRBJ2-3; TRBD2 agrees at 12 bases. V shed 4 bases and J 1 base; nucleotides not matched to a gene: 9. Germline V lookup: CDR1 SGHAT, CDR2 FQNNGV. The length of the CDR3 is 18 residues. This CDR3 reads CASSSYPGLAGRTDTQYF. In nucleotides, the CDR3 is TGTGCCAGCAGCTCTTACCCCGGACTAGCGGGGCGCACAGATACGCAGTATTTT.

The chain employs TRBV1 and TRBJ2-7; TRBD2, the table's D call, was not compared with the DNA. TRBV1 is a pseudogene locus. This CDR3 is 13 amino acids long. The CDR3 is CTSSQDPLPVSYV. The DNA of the CDR3 is TGCACCAGCAGCCAAGATCCCCTCCCTGTCTCGTACGTC.

This chain connects TRBV6-2 or TRBV6-3 to TRBJ1-5; 8 bases fit TRBD1. The CDR3 length is 15 residues. Trimming removed 5 bases from V and 2 bases from J; junction bases left unmatched: 5. CDR1 MNHEY and CDR2 SVGEGT come from the germline V gene. CDR3 sequence reads: CASSQGARGNQPQHF. The CDR3 DNA sequence: TGTGCCAGCAGTCAGGGGGCAAGGGGCAATCAGCCCCAGCATTTT.

The chain recombines TRBV18 with TRBJ1-2; the D is unclear. Germline V gene lookup returns CDR1 KGHSH and CDR2 LQKENI. The V gene lost 6 bases and the J gene lost 1 base, with 21 bases spanning the gap. This CDR3 contains 17 residues. Here the CDR3 DNA reads TGTGCCAGCTCCCCTCGGGTAACGCTCGGGGATAACTATGGCTACACCTTC. Translation: CASSPRVTLGDNYGYTF.

The V gene is TRBV21-1, the J gene TRBJ2-7; the D segment call TRBD2 is taken from the table without a DNA check. TRBV21-1 is a pseudogene segment. CDR3 length: 12 amino acids. This CDR3 is CAPSAGLCEQYV. The CDR3 DNA is TGTGCCCCGTCGGCCGGGTTGTGCGAGCAGTACGTC.

The rearrangement uses TRBV19 and TRBJ2-1, with D unresolved. The CDR3 is made up of 13 amino acids. The germline V gene encodes CDR1 LNHDA and CDR2 SQIVND (reference sequence). The ends were cut back, 3 bases at V and 6 bases at J, with 9 bases in the middle. As DNA, the CDR3 is TGTGCCAGTAGTATTCTAGTAGGCAATGAGCAGTTCTTC. Translating it yields CASSILVGNEQFF.

V is TRBV4-2 and J is TRBJ2-7; a possible D gene is TRBD1 (6 bases). CDR1 is LGHNA, CDR2 YNFKEQ, per germline. The length of the CDR3 is 15 residues. V was shortened by 0 bases and J by 2 bases, with 11 bases between the two germline ends. The CDR3 DNA sequence: TGTGCCAGCAGCCAAGACTCCTCAGGGGCCTACGAGCAGTACGTC. Translation gives CASSQDSSGAYEQYV.